The 17 T cell receptor beta chains below all came from one sample that was sequenced in a study of OX40 agonist ivuxolimab in advanced cancers. The assay was immunoSEQ multiplex PCR, and TCRdb's table has in-frame clones only and misses some. The sample shows fewer than 100,000 clones, around nine tenths of them seen only once. Sequenced here: CD4+ or CD8+ T cells sorted from blood, sampled in a trial of the OX40 agonist ivuxolimab. The receptors were sampled from an adult with an advanced solid tumor such as melanoma, head and neck, liver or kidney cancer.

The rearrangement links TRBV7-2 to TRBJ2-7; unclear D gene. The CDR3 extends over 13 amino acids. Germline loops: CDR1 SGHTA, CDR2 FQGNSA. Trimming left V 4 bases short and J 0 bases short, with 7 bases between. CDR3 amino acids: CASSWSSSYEQYF. The CDR3 bases are TGTGCCAGCAGCTGGTCGAGCTCCTACGAGCAGTACTTC. Variable domain in full (rest from reference TRBV7-2 and TRBJ2-7): GAGVSQSPSNKVTEKGKDVELRCDPISGHTALYWYRQSLGQGLEFLIYFQGNSAPDKSGLPSDRFSAERTGGSVSTLTIQRTQQEDSAVYLCASSWSSSYEQYFGPGTRLTVT.

In DNA, the CDR3 is TGCAGCGCCGGGACCTCGGACACCGGGGAGCTGTTTTTT. It codes for CSAGTSDTGELFF. The chain employs TRBV29-1 and TRBJ2-2; the D gene could be TRBD1 or TRBD2 (5 bases each). The CDR3 has 13 residues. V lost 7 bases, J lost 3 bases, and 12 bases lay in between. The germline V gene encodes CDR1 SQVTM and CDR2 ANQGSEA.

This clone was observed a single time. The J gene is TRBJ2-1, the V gene TRBV30, with D perhaps being TRBD1 or TRBD2 (5 bases each). The CDR3 contains 14 residues. Trimming took off 2 bases at V and 0 bases at J, with 8 bases between the two ends. Germline V gene data show CDR1 as GTSNPN and CDR2 as SVGIG (reference sequence). The CDR3 here is CAWSRGNSYNEQFF. As DNA, the CDR3 is TGTGCCTGGAGTCGGGGCAACTCCTACAATGAGCAGTTCTTC.

The rearrangement uses TRBV7-8 and TRBJ2-1; 7 bases are shared with TRBD2. Germline V CDR1 and CDR2: SGHVS, FQNEAQ. The CDR3 extends over 15 amino acids. V lost 5 bases, J lost 3 bases, and 7 bases stayed unmatched. DNA of the CDR3: TGTGCCAGCAGCCGTACTAGCGATGTCTACAATGAGCAGTTCTTC. This encodes CASSRTSDVYNEQFF.

The table lists this clone with a few counts. This chain connects TRBV10-2 to TRBJ1-1, with unresolved D. Germline loops: CDR1 WSHSY, CDR2 SAAADI. CDR3 length: 13 amino acids. V was clipped by 7 bases and J by 4 bases, with 13 bases between them. CDR3 residues: CASTIRARTEAFF. CDR3 nucleotides: TGCGCCAGCACGATCAGAGCTCGCACTGAAGCTTTCTTT.

Remarks on this clone: The sample has other DNA sequences that encode this CDR3 too. CDR3 amino acids: CASSLASGANVLTF. The DNA of the CDR3 is TGCGCCAGCAGCTTGGCTTCTGGGGCCAACGTCCTGACTTTC. The chain recombines TRBV5-1 with TRBJ2-6, with D uncertain. V shed 0 bases and J shed 1 base, with 2 bases lying between them. The CDR3 is made up of 14 amino acids. The V gene's germline CDR1 is SGHRS and CDR2 YFSETQ.

Details on this clone: The conserved phenylalanine or tryptophan normally closing the CDR3 is absent here, so this likely arose from a read error. No DNA is shown, since the ends of the CDR3 on it are uncertain; the CDR3 is the one TCRdb lists. This rearrangement joins TRBV5-1 to TRBJ1-1; no check of the table's D call, TRBD1, against the DNA was made. The CDR3 numbers 13 amino acids, ends counted. Germline CDR1 is SGHRS and CDR2 is YFSETQ. CDR3 region: CASSLERQGRVEV.

The rearrangement uses TRBV28 and TRBJ1-1; D is uncertain. Trimming took off 5 bases at V and 6 bases at J, with 19 bases between the two ends. Germline-derived CDR1 and CDR2 are MDHEN and SYDVKM. The CDR3 has 15 residues. The CDR3 DNA reads as TGTGCCAGCAGTCGGGGAACTCACGGTGTTTCTGAAGCTTTCTTT. As protein: CASSRGTHGVSEAFF.

The chain combines TRBV28 with TRBJ2-7; tentatively, D is TRBD1 (6 bases). The germline V and J ends were trimmed by 6 bases and 4 bases, with 19 bases remaining between them. This CDR3 is 15 amino acids long. Per the germline V gene, CDR1 is MDHEN and CDR2 is SYDVKM. Written as DNA, the CDR3 is TGTGCCAGCAGCCCCCCCCAGGGGTCCAGGTACGAGCAGTACTTC. Amino acids: CASSPPQGSRYEQYF.

The V call is TRBV19, the J call TRBJ1-5, with a possible D match to TRBD1 (6 bases). From germline, CDR1 is LNHDA and CDR2 SQIVND (reference sequence). V dropped 5 bases and J dropped 7 bases, with 9 bases sitting between them. This CDR3 is built from 12 residues. CDR3 DNA sequence: TGTGCCAGTAGTGTTGGACAGCAGCCCCAGCATTTT. Its protein is CASSVGQQPQHF.

The gene calls are TRBV13 and TRBJ1-3; D possibly corresponds to TRBD1 (5 bases). Trimming took 1 base from V and 0 from J, leaving 13 bases between them. This CDR3 has 17 residues. Germline CDR1 is PRHDT and CDR2 is FYEKMQ (reference sequence). The CDR3 DNA follows: TGTGCCAGCAGCTTAGCCCCAAGGGGCCTCTCTGGAAACACCATATATTTT. Translated: CASSLAPRGLSGNTIYF.

The chain is built from TRBV7-9 and TRBJ2-3, with 11 positions matching TRBD2. CDR3 length: 16 residues. The V gene end was trimmed by 5 bases and the J gene end by 4 bases; junction bases not matched to a gene: 8. From germline, CDR1 is SEHNR and CDR2 FQNEAQ (reference sequence). In DNA, the CDR3 is TGTGCCAGCAGCCGACCATTAGCGGGAGGGGCAGATACGCAGTATTTT. It is translated as CASSRPLAGGADTQYF.

The chain combines TRBV6-1 with TRBJ1-6, with unresolved D. Deletions cut 4 bases from V and 2 bases from J, with 6 bases between. Germline CDR1 is MNHNS and CDR2 is SASEGT. This CDR3 has 14 residues. CDR3 DNA sequence: TGTGCCAGCAGTGCCGGACCCTATAATTCACCCCTCCACTTT. Translation: CASSAGPYNSPLHF.

The gene calls are TRBV13 and TRBJ2-4, with TRBD1 as a possible D gene (6 bases). The CDR3 length is 16 residues. The germline V and J ends were trimmed by 4 bases and 0 bases, with 13 bases remaining between them. Germline V lookup: CDR1 PRHDT, CDR2 FYEKMQ (reference sequence). The CDR3 coding sequence is TGTGCCAGCAGCTCCCGGACAGAGATAGCCAAAAACATTCAGTACTTC. Amino acid sequence: CASSSRTEIAKNIQYF.

This clone was observed a few times. This CDR3 is CASSPGLAGGVQYF. In DNA, the CDR3 is TGTGCCAGCAGCCCCGGCTTAGCGGGAGGGGTGCAGTACTTC. The rearrangement joins TRBV28 to TRBJ2-7; the match to TRBD2 covers 11 bases. The germline gives CDR1 MDHEN, CDR2 SYDVKM. CDR3 size: 14 residues. Trimming removed 6 bases from V and 9 bases from J; junction bases left unmatched: 10.

In the case of this clone: The sample has other DNA sequences that encode this CDR3 too. The genes are TRBV5-1 and TRBJ1-1; D gene ambiguous. Trimming shortened V by 2 bases and J by 4 bases, and 9 bases separated the two germline ends. CDR1 and CDR2 (germline): SGHRS, YFSETQ. This CDR3 has 13 residues. As DNA, the CDR3 is TGCGCCAGCAGCTTCCGGCCGAGCACTGAAGCTTTCTTT. It codes for CASSFRPSTEAFF.

DNA of the CDR3: TGCGCCAGCAGTGCGAGCGGGGCCACCTACAATGAGCAGTTCTTC. Amino acids: CASSASGATYNEQFF. This chain joins TRBV10-1 and TRBJ2-1; 7 bases agree with TRBD2. Germline CDR1 WNHNN, CDR2 SYGVQD (reference sequence). V lost 4 bases and J lost 2; bases outside the gene matches: 5. The CDR3 totals 15 residues.